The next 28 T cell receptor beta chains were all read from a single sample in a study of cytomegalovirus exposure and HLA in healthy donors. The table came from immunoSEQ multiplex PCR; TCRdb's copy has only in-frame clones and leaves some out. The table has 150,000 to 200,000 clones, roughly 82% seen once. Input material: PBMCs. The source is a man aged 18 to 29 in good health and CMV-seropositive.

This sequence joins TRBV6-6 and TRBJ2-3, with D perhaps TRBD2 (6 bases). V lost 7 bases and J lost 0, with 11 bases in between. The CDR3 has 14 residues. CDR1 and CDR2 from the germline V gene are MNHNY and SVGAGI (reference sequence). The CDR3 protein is CASTSSASTDTQYF. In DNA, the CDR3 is TGTGCCAGCACCTCTAGCGCTAGCACAGATACGCAGTATTTT.

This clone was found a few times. CDR3 in DNA: TGTGCCAGCAGCACGACCTCAGAGAACTATAGCAATCAGCCCCAGCATTTT. Protein product: CASSTTSENYSNQPQHF. The rearrangement links TRBV5-5 to TRBJ1-5; D is unresolved. V was trimmed by 4 bases and J by 0 bases, leaving 17 bases between them. Germline CDR1 and CDR2: SGHKS and YYEKEE (reference sequence). There are 17 residues in the CDR3.

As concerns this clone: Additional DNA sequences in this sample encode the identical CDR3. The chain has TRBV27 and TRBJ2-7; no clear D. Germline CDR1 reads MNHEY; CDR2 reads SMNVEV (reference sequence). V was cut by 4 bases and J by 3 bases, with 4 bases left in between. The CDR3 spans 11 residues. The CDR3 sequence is CASSSRYEQYF. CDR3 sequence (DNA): TGTGCCAGCAGTTCTCGCTACGAGCAGTACTTC.

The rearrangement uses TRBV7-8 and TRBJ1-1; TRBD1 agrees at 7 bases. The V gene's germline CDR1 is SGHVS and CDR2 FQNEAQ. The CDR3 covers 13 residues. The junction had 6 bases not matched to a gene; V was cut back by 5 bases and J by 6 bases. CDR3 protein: CASSPDREPEAFF. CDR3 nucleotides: TGTGCCAGCAGCCCAGACAGGGAACCTGAAGCTTTCTTT.

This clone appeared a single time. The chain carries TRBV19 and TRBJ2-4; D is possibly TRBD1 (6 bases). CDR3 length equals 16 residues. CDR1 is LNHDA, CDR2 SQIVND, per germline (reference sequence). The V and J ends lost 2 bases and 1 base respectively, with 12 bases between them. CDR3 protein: CASSITGIKAKNIQYF. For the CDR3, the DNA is TGTGCCAGTAGTATAACAGGGATCAAGGCCAAAAACATTCAGTACTTC.

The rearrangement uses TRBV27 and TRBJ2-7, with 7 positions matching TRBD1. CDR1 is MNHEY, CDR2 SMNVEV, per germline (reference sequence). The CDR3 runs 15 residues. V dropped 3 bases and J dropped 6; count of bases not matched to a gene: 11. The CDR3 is CASSLLGQAGVEQYF. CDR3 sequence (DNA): TGTGCCAGCAGTTTGTTAGGACAGGCCGGGGTCGAGCAGTACTTC.

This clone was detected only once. The DNA of the CDR3 is TGTGCCTGGAGTGAAGAATCGGGTGAAAAACTGTTTTTT. Encoded protein: CAWSEESGEKLFF. The chain has TRBV30 and TRBJ1-4; D unresolved. Germline loops: CDR1 GTSNPN, CDR2 SVGIG (reference sequence). V was cut by 1 base and J by 7 bases, with 10 bases left in between. This CDR3 comprises 13 residues.

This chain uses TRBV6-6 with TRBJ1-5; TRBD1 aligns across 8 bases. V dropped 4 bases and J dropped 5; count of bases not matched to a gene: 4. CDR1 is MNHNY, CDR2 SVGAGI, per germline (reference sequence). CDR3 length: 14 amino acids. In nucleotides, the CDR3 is TGTGCCAGCAGTTCGACAGGGGAATATCAGCCCCAGCATTTT. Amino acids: CASSSTGEYQPQHF.

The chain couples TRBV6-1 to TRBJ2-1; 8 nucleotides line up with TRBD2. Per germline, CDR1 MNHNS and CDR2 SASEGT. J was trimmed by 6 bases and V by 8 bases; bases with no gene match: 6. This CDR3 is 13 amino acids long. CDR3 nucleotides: TGTGCCAGCGCCGGGACTAGGGTCAATGAGCAGTTCTTC. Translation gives CASAGTRVNEQFF.

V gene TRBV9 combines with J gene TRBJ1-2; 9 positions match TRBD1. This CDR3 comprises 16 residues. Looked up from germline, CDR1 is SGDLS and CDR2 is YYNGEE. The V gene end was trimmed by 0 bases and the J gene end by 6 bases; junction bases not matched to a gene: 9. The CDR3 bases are TGTGCCAGCAGCGTAGGGGGACAGGGCTATTCGGATGGCTACACCTTC. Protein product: CASSVGGQGYSDGYTF.

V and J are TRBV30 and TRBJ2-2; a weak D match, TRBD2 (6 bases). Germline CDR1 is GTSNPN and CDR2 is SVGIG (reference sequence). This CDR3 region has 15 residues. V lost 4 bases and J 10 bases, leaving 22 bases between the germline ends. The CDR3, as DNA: TGTGCCTGGAACTCGGGAGAACGGCTAAGTGTGGAGCTGTTTTTT. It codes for CAWNSGERLSVELFF.

CDR3: CASSPYGSGEIDTQYF. Written as DNA, the CDR3 is TGTGCCAGCAGCCCCTACGGCAGCGGGGAGATTGATACGCAGTATTTT. The chain links TRBV6-6 to TRBJ2-3, with 7 nucleotides matching TRBD2. CDR3 length equals 16 residues. Germline assignment: CDR1 MNHNY and CDR2 SVGAGI (reference sequence). After removal of 6 bases from V and 6 bases from J, the junction contained 15 bases not matched to a gene.

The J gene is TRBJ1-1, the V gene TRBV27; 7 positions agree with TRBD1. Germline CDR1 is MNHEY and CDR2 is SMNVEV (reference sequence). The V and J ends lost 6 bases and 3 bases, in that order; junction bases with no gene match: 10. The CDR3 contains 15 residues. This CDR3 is CASRRGDSRYTEAFF. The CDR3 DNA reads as TGTGCCAGCAGGAGGGGGGACAGTAGGTACACTGAAGCTTTCTTT.

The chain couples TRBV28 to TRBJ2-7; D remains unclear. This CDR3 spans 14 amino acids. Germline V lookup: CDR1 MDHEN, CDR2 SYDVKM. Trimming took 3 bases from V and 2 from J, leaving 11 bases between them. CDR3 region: CASSLGSLPYEQYF. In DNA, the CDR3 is TGTGCCAGCAGTTTGGGCAGCTTACCCTACGAGCAGTACTTC.

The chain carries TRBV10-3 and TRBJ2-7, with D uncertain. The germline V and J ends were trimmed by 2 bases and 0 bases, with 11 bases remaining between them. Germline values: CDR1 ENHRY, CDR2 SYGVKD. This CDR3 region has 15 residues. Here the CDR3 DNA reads TGTGCCATCAGTGAGGCCCGCGGAAGCTCCTACGAGCAGTACTTC. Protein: CAISEARGSSYEQYF.

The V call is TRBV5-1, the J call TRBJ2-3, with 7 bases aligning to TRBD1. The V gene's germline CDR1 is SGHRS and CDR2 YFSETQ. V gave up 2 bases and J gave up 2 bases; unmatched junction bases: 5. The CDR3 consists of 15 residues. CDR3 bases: TGCGCCAGCAGCTTAAGACAGGGTAACACAGATACGCAGTATTTT. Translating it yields CASSLRQGNTDTQYF.

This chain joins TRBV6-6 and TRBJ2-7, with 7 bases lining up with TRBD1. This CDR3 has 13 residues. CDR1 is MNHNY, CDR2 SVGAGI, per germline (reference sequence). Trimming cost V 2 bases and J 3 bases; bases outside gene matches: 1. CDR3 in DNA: TGTGCCAGCAGTTACGGGGACAGCTACGAGCAGTACTTC. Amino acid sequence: CASSYGDSYEQYF.

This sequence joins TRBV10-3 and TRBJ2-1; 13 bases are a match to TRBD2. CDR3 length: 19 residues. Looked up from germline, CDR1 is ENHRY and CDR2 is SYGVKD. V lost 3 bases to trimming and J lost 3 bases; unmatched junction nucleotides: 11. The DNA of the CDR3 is TGTGCCATCAGTGACTCCAGGACTAGCGGGAGAAGAAACTACAATGAGCAGTTCTTC. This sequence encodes CAISDSRTSGRRNYNEQFF.

The CDR3 DNA reads TGTGCCAGCAGCCAAGGACAGGGAAGAGAGACCCAGTACTTC. Residues: CASSQGQGRETQYF. The chain links TRBV7-3 to TRBJ2-5; 8 bases are a match to TRBD1. Unmatched junction bases numbered 6, after V lost 5 bases and J lost 4 bases. The CDR3 sequence is 14 residues long. In germline, CDR1 is SGHTA, CDR2 FQGTGA.

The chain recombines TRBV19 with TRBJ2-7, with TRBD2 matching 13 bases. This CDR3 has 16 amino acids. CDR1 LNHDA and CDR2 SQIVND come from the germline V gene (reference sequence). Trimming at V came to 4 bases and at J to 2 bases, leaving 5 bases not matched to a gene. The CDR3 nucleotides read TGTGCCAGTAGTACGTTACTAGCGGGAGGGCCCTACGAGCAGTACTTC. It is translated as CASSTLLAGGPYEQYF.

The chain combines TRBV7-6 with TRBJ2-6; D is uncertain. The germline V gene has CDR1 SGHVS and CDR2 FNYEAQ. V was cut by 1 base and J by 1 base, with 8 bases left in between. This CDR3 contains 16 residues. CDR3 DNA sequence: TGTGCCAGCAGCTTAGGGGCAGCTTCTGGGGCCAACGTCCTGACTTTC. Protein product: CASSLGAASGANVLTF.

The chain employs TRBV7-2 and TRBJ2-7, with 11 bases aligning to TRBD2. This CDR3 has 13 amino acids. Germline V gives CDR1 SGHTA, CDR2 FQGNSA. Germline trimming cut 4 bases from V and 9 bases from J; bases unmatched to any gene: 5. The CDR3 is CASSSIAGGWQYF. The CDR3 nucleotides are TGTGCCAGCAGCTCTATAGCGGGAGGGTGGCAGTACTTC. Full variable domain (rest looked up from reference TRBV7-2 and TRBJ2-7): GAGVSQSPSNKVTEKGKDVELRCDPISGHTALYWYRQSLGQGLEFLIYFQGNSAPDKSGLPSDRFSAERTGGSVSTLTIQRTQQEDSAVYLCASSSIAGGWQYFGPGTRLTVT.

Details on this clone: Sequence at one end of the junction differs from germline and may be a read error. The CDR3 DNA sequence: TGTGCCAGCAGTTTCCAAGGGAGGGCCTATAATGAGCAGTTCTTC. This sequence encodes CASSFQGRAYNEQFF. The chain is built from TRBV28 and TRBJ2-1, with 7 positions matching TRBD2. The CDR3 sequence is 15 residues long. Looked up from germline, CDR1 is MDHEN and CDR2 is SYDVKM. Complete variable domain (other parts from reference TRBV28 and TRBJ2-1): DVKVTQSSRYLVKRTGEKVFLECVQDMDHENMFWYRQDPGLGLRLIYFSYDVKMKEKGDIPEGYSVSREKKERFSLILESASTNQTSMYLCASSFQGRAYNEQFFGPGTRLTVL.

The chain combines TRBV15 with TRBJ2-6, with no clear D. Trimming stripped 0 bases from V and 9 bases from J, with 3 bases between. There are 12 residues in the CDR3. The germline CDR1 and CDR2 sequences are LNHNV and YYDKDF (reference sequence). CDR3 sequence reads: CATSRDNNVLTF. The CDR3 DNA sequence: TGTGCCACCAGCAGAGACAACAACGTCCTGACTTTC.

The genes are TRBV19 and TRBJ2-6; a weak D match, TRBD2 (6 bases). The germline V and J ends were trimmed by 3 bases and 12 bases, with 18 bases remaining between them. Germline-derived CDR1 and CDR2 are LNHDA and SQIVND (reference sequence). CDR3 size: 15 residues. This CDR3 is CASSMGPAQAGVLTF. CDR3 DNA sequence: TGTGCCAGTAGTATGGGACCTGCCCAAGCGGGCGTCCTGACTTTC.

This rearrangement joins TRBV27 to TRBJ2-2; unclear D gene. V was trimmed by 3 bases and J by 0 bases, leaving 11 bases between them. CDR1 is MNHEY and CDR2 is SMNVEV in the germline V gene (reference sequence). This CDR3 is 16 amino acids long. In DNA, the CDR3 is TGTGCCAGCAGTTTTCGCAGGTTCGCGAACACCGGGGAGCTGTTTTTT. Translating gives CASSFRRFANTGELFF.

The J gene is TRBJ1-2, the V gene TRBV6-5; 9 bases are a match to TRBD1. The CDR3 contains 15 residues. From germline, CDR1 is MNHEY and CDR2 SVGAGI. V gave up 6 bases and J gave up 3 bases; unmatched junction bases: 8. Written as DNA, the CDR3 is TGTGCCAGCAGGAGCCGACAGGGGGATCACTATGGCTACACCTTC. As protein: CASRSRQGDHYGYTF.

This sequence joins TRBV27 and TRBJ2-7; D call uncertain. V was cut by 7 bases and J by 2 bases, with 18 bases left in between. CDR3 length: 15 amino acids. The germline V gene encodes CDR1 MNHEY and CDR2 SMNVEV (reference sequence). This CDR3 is CASILSHRKPYEQYF. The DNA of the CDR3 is TGTGCCAGCATCCTGAGCCACAGAAAACCCTACGAGCAGTACTTC.